Listed here is a single T cell receptor beta chain. The source of the sample is a study of blood T cell repertoires in COVID-19. Categorization into cohorts depended on clinical history that participants reported. Recovered status in Cohort 3 required two negative PCRs, clearance, or symptom resolution. In the authors' workflow: Amplification with reference gene primers provided the estimates of nucleated cell counts. The assay was immunoSEQ multiplex PCR, and TCRdb's table has in-frame clones only and misses some. D and trimming were read from the DNA, whereas the V and J calls and clone size are those reported in that table. The sample has 300,000 to 400,000 clones; around nine tenths are singletons. Trimming removed 5 bases from V and 6 bases from J, with 20 bases in between. Germline CDR1 and CDR2: SGHTA and FQGNSA. CDR3 size: 16 residues.

Material: PBMCs or T cells enriched from blood (not recorded which). This clonotype originated in a man aged 25 to 45 who had recovered from COVID-19. The chain links TRBV7-2 to TRBJ2-1, with D possibly TRBD2 on 5 matching bases. The CDR3 protein is CASSPMGPGRANEQFF. The CDR3 DNA sequence: TGTGCCAGCAGCCCTATGGGCCCTGGGCGGGCCAATGAGCAGTTCTTC. The full variable domain, with the rest looked up from reference TRBV7-2 and TRBJ2-1, is GAGVSQSPSNKVTEKGKDVELRCDPISGHTALYWYRQSLGQGLEFLIYFQGNSAPDKSGLPSDRFSAERTGGSVSTLTIQRTQQEDSAVYLCASSPMGPGRANEQFFGPGTRLTVL.